These T cell receptor beta chains were read from a single sample in a study of cytomegalovirus exposure and HLA in healthy donors. Sequencing was performed with immunoSEQ multiplex PCR; in TCRdb, only in-frame clones are kept and a portion is missing. The sample has about 160,000 clones; about 74% are singletons. The source material was PBMCs. The receptors stem from a middle-aged man in good health and CMV-seropositive. Both conserved end residues are part of each CDR3. Clone size is not always given. Where it is, it says once, few, many or a class for expanded clones.

once,TRBV2,TRBJ1-1,CASNPQGLGTEAFF
NA,TRBV7-3,TRBJ2-5,CASSTTGTSGETQYF
NA,TRBV27,TRBJ2-7,CASSGGTSGPEQYF
NA,TRBV6-1,TRBJ1-1,CASRQTGMDEAFF
NA,TRBV5-1,TRBJ2-1,CASSLGTSGYNEQFF
NA,TRBV11-2,TRBJ2-3,CASSSSGGTDTQYF
NA,TRBV7-8,TRBJ1-2,CASSSISGAGAGLRGYTF
NA,TRBV5-1,NA,CASNNGTGRSYEQYF
NA,TRBV29-1,TRBJ2-1,CSVDLAGGVFSYNEQFF
NA,TRBV27,TRBJ2-7,CASKKAGGDYEQYF
NA,TRBV12-5,TRBJ2-5,CASGSGLAGAETQYF
once,TRBV7-3,TRBJ1-2,CASSLTPGQGARVGYTF
NA,TRBV20-1,TRBJ1-1,CSAISTAEAFF
NA,TRBV4-3,TRBJ2-5,CASSLETSGTGTQYF
NA,TRBV7-8,TRBJ2-5,CASSLYGSVGETQYF
few,TRBV9,TRBJ2-3,CASSELRLAGGADTQYF
NA,TRBV29-1,TRBJ1-2,CSVKEYGYTF
few,TRBV30,TRBJ2-1,CAWLGALGDEQFF
NA,TRBV5-1,TRBJ2-7,CASSLGESYEQYF
few,TRBV7-8,TRBJ2-2,CASSAIIAGRSLGGELFF
NA,TRBV27,TRBJ1-2,CASSLGGNPYGYTF
NA,TRBV10-3,TRBJ2-1,CAISELTSSYNEQFF
NA,TRBV29-1,TRBJ2-5,CSVEVGGVGETQYF
NA,TRBV6-5,TRBJ2-7,CASSLQGLPYEQYF
NA,TRBV25-1,TRBJ1-6,CASPRRDSLSSNSPLHF
few,TRBV6-5,TRBJ1-2,CASSSGRVPARGYTF
NA,TRBV2,TRBJ2-7,CASSEGIQGWTYEQYF
once,TRBV28,TRBJ2-7,CASSLIAGGPHEQYF
few,TRBV14,TRBJ2-7,CASSQESRGSVRYF
NA,TRBV5-6,TRBJ2-3,CASSWPIATDTQYF
NA,TRBV20-1,TRBJ2-3,CSASLDNTQYF
NA,TRBV5-6,TRBJ2-3,CASTPGGPGDTQYF
few,TRBV14,TRBJ2-2,CASSQSTWGELFF
NA,TRBV11-2,TRBJ2-1,CASSLGAGGYNEQFF
NA,TRBV5-4,TRBJ2-7,CASSLKQGLNEQYF
NA,TRBV27,TRBJ2-2,CASRLQGQNTGELFF
once,TRBV13,TRBJ2-5,CASSRGSQETQYF
NA,TRBV7-6,TRBJ1-2,CASSLSSNMRAGYTF
once,TRBV29-1,TRBJ2-1,CSVDRTGDRSEQFF
NA,TRBV23-1,TRBJ2-7,CASRTAEDEQYF
once,TRBV9,TRBJ2-3,CASSVTSGRTDTQYF
once,TRBV28,TRBJ2-3,CASSQTSSDTQYF
NA,TRBV19,TRBJ2-7,CASSVGTGQYEQYF
NA,TRBV2,TRBJ1-6,CASSPHSDSPLHF
NA,TRBV25-1,TRBJ2-3,CASSEGPTRGDTQYF
NA,TRBV29-1,TRBJ1-2,CSADLRDSHYGYTF
NA,TRBV5-4,TRBJ2-3,CASSLGLEPDTQYF
few,TRBV5-5,TRBJ1-2,CASSFGWTGTNYGYTF
NA,TRBV6-1,TRBJ2-5,CASSELVETQYF
NA,TRBV11-2,TRBJ2-1,CASSSSGSYNEQFF
NA,TRBV4-2,TRBJ1-2,CASSTGTNYGYTF
NA,TRBV19,TRBJ1-5,CAGGVGNQPQHF
NA,TRBV27,TRBJ2-2,CASSPPGRGELFF
NA,TRBV7-9,TRBJ2-2,CASSLYRWRDRGSTGELFF